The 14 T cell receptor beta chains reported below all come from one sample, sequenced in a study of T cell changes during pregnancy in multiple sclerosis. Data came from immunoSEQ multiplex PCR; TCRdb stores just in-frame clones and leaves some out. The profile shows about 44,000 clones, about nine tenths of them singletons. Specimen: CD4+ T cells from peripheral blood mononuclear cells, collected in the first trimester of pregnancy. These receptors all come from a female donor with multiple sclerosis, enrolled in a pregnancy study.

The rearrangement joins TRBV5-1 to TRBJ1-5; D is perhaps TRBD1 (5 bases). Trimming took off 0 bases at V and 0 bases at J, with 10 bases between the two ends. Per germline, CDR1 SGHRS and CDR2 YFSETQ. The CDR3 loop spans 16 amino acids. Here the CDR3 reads CASSLGGAGSNQPQHF. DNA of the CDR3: TGCGCCAGCAGCTTGGGGGGCGCCGGTAGCAATCAGCCCCAGCATTTT.

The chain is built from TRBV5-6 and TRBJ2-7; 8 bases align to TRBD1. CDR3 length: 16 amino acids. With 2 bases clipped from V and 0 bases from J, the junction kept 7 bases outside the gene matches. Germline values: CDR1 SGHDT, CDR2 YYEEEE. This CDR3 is CASSLYTGGYSYEQYF. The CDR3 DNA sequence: TGTGCCAGCAGCTTATATACAGGGGGTTACTCCTACGAGCAGTACTTC.

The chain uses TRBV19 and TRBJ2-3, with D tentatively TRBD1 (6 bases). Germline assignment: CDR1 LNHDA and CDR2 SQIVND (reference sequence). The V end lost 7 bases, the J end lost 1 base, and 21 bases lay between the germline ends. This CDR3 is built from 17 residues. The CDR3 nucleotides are TGTGCCAGTACCCGTTGGGGGCTACAATACCGCACAGATACGCAGTATTTT. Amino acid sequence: CASTRWGLQYRTDTQYF.

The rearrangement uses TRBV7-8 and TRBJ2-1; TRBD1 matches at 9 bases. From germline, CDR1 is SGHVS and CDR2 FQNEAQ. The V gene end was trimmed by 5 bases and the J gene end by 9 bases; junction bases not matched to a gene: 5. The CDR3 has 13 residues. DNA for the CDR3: TGTGCCAGCAGCCGGGACAGGGATTTTGAGCAGTTCTTC. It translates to CASSRDRDFEQFF.

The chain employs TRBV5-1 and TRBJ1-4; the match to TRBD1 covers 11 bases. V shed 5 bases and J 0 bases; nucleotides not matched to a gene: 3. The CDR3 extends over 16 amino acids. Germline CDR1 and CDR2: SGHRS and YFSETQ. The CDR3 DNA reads TGCGCCAGCAGTTGGGGACAGGGGGCAACTAATGAAAAACTGTTTTTT. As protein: CASSWGQGATNEKLFF.

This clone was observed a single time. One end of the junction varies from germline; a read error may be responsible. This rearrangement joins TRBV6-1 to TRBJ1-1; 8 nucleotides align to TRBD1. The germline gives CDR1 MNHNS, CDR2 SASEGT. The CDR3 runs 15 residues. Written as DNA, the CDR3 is TGTGCCAGCAGTGACGCAGGGGGCGTGAAGACTGAAGCTTTCTTT. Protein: CASSDAGGVKTEAFF.

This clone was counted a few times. In nucleotides, the CDR3 is TGTGCCAGCAGTTACCTCCGGACAGGGGGCGCATATGGCTACACCTTC. Its translation is CASSYLRTGGAYGYTF. This chain connects TRBV6-5 to TRBJ1-2; 11 bases are a match to TRBD1. The length of the CDR3 is 16 residues. The J segment lost 5 bases and the V segment lost 2 bases, leaving 7 bases of the junction unmatched. Germline V gives CDR1 MNHEY, CDR2 SVGAGI.

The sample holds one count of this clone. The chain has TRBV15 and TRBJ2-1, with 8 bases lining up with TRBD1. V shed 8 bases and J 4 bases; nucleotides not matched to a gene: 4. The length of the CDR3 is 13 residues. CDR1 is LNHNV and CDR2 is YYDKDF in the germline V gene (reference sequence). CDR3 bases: TGTGCCACCCAGGGGGCGGGATACAATGAGCAGTTCTTC. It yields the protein CATQGAGYNEQFF.

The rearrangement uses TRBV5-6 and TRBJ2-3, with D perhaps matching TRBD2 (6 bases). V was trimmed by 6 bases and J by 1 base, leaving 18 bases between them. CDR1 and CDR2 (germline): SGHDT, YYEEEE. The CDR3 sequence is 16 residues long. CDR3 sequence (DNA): TGTGCCAGCACCCCGCTGGCCGGGGGAGGCACAGATACGCAGTATTTT. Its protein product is CASTPLAGGGTDTQYF.

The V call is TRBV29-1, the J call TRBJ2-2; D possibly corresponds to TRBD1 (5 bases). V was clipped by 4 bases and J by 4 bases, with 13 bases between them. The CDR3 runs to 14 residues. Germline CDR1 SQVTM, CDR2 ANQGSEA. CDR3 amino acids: CSVGSGMSTGELFF. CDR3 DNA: TGCAGCGTTGGTTCAGGGATGAGCACCGGGGAGCTGTTTTTT.

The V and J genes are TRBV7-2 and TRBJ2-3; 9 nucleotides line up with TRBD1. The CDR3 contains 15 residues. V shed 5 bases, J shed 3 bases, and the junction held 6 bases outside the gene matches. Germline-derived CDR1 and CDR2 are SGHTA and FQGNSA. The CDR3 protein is CASSLGQGGTDTQYF. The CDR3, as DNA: TGTGCCAGCAGCCTGGGACAGGGTGGAACAGATACGCAGTATTTT.

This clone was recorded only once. The CDR3 nucleotides read TGTGCCTGGAGTGTAGGTTCCAGCGGGAAAGATACGCAGTATTTT. Amino acid sequence: CAWSVGSSGKDTQYF. The chain carries TRBV30 and TRBJ2-3, with 7 positions matching TRBD2. Looked up from germline, CDR1 is GTSNPN and CDR2 is SVGIG (reference sequence). The junction had 8 bases not matched to a gene; V was cut back by 0 bases and J by 5 bases. This CDR3 has 15 residues.

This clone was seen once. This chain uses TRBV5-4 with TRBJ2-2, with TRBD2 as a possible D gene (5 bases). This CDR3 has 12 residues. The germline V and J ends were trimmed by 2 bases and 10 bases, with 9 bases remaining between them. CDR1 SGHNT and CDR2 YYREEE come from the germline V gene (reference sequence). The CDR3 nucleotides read TGTGCCAGCAGCTTACCCCGGGAGGAGCTGTTTTTT. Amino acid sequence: CASSLPREELFF. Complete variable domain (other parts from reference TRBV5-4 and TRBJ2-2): ETGVTQSPTHLIKTRGQQVTLRCSSQSGHNTVSWYQQALGQGPQFIFQYYREEENGRGNFPPRFSGLQFPNYSSELNVNALELDDSALYLCASSLPREELFFGEGSRLTVL.

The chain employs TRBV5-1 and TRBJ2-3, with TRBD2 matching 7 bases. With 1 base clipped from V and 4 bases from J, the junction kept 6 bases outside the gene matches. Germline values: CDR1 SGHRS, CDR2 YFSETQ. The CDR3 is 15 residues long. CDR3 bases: TGCGCCAGCAGCTTGTTCGCGGGAGCTCCAGATACGCAGTATTTT. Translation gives CASSLFAGAPDTQYF.